The 24 T cell receptor beta chains below all came from one sample that was sequenced in a study of shared clonotypes between healthy human individuals. Clones were sequenced by immunoSEQ multiplex PCR, and TCRdb holds only the in-frame ones, with some missing. The sample has 600,000 to 750,000 clones, 55% to 80% seen once. Input material: memory CD4+ T cells sorted from blood. Subset of the sample: CD45RA-negative fraction. The receptors shown here come from a woman aged 25-40 years in good health.

V usage is TRBV5-4 and J usage is TRBJ2-7, with TRBD1 identical over 7 bases. Germline V gives CDR1 SGHNT, CDR2 YYREEE (reference sequence). The CDR3 consists of 14 residues. The junction had 7 bases not matched to a gene; V was cut back by 5 bases and J by 2 bases. As DNA, the CDR3 is TGTGCCAGCAGGCCCGGACAGGATCCCTACGAGCAGTACTTC. Protein sequence: CASRPGQDPYEQYF.

The chain has TRBV7-9 and TRBJ1-1; 7 nucleotides match TRBD1. The V gene's germline CDR1 is SEHNR and CDR2 FQNEAQ (reference sequence). The CDR3 runs to 14 residues. V gave up 6 bases and J gave up 0 bases; unmatched junction bases: 4. CDR3 bases: TGTGCCAGCAGAACCGGGACAGTGAACACTGAAGCTTTCTTT. Its translation is CASRTGTVNTEAFF.

This clone was recorded many times. The chain combines TRBV11-3 with TRBJ2-1, with no clear D. The ends were cut back, 1 base at V and 10 bases at J, with 11 bases in the middle. Germline values: CDR1 SGHNT, CDR2 YENEEA. This CDR3 comprises 13 residues. CDR3 sequence: CASSLGGMGEQFF. The CDR3 DNA sequence: TGTGCCAGCAGCTTAGGAGGAATGGGGGAGCAGTTCTTC.

This chain links TRBV28 with TRBJ2-7, with TRBD2 matching 7 bases. Germline CDR1 MDHEN, CDR2 SYDVKM. V trimming: 9 bases; J trimming: 5 bases; junction bases outside the gene matches: 13. The CDR3 extends over 14 amino acids. The CDR3 region has the DNA TGTGCCAGGTGGCTGGAGCGGGGCCCCCACGAGCAGTACTTC. It yields the protein CARWLERGPHEQYF.

This rearrangement joins TRBV5-1 to TRBJ1-1; D unclear. CDR1 is SGHRS, CDR2 YFSETQ, per germline. This CDR3 region has 13 residues. The germline V and J ends were trimmed by 6 bases and 8 bases, with 17 bases remaining between them. CDR3 protein: CASMEGGWGEAFF. CDR3 bases: TGCGCCAGCATGGAAGGTGGGTGGGGAGAAGCTTTCTTT.

This sequence joins TRBV7-9 and TRBJ2-5; D possibly corresponds to TRBD1 (5 bases). The CDR3 extends over 14 amino acids. Germline V gives CDR1 SEHNR, CDR2 FQNEAQ (reference sequence). The V end was cut by 1 base, the J end by 1 base, with 7 bases between. CDR3 coding DNA: TGTGCCAGCAGCTTAGGACAGATCCAAGAGACCCAGTACTTC. It codes for CASSLGQIQETQYF.

The chain uses TRBV19 and TRBJ2-3; 7 bases match TRBD2. V lost 5 bases to trimming and J lost 2 bases; unmatched junction nucleotides: 7. The CDR3 totals 15 residues. The V gene's germline CDR1 is LNHDA and CDR2 SQIVND (reference sequence). The CDR3 region has the DNA TGTGCCAGTAGTTTCTATAGCGGGTTCACAGATACGCAGTATTTT. This gives the protein CASSFYSGFTDTQYF. Drawing the rest from reference TRBV19 and TRBJ2-3, the complete variable domain is DGGITQSPKYLFRKEGQNVTLSCEQNLNHDAMYWYRQDPGQGLRLIYYSQIVNDFQKGDIAEGYSVSREKKESFPLTVTSAQKNPTAFYLCASSFYSGFTDTQYFGPGTRLTVL.

This chain uses TRBV6-1 with TRBJ2-1, with 12 bases identical to TRBD2. CDR1 is MNHNS and CDR2 is SASEGT in the germline V gene. The CDR3 is 15 amino acids. The J segment lost 9 bases and the V segment lost 3 bases, leaving 6 bases of the junction unmatched. CDR3 DNA sequence: TGTGCCAGCAGTGAGAGGACTAGCGGGATAAGTGAGCAGTTCTTC. This encodes CASSERTSGISEQFF.

V is TRBV2 and J is TRBJ2-3; 10 nucleotides line up with TRBD2. CDR1 SNHLY and CDR2 FYNNEI come from the germline V gene. With V trimmed by 7 bases and J by 5 bases, 6 bases remained unmatched. This CDR3 is built from 14 residues. CDR3 DNA sequence: TGTGCCAGCAAAACCCTAGCGGGAGAAGATACGCAGTATTTT. Amino acids: CASKTLAGEDTQYF. Full variable domain (rest looked up from reference TRBV2 and TRBJ2-3): EPEVTQTPSHQVTQMGQEVILRCVPISNHLYFYWYRQILGQKVEFLVSFYNNEISEKSEIFDDQFSVERPDGSNFTLKIRSTKLEDSAMYFCASKTLAGEDTQYFGPGTRLTVL.

J is TRBJ2-1 and V is TRBV11-3; D ambiguous. The CDR3 runs 15 residues. Trimming removed 5 bases from V and 2 bases from J, with 13 bases in between. Germline CDR1 reads SGHNT; CDR2 reads YENEEA. CDR3 coding DNA: TGTGCCAGCAGCGCTAAGCAGGTAACCTACAATGAGCAGTTCTTC. Translated, it gives CASSAKQVTYNEQFF.

This clone was counted a few times. The V gene is TRBV6-6, the J gene TRBJ1-4; TRBD1 agrees at 8 bases. The germline CDR1 and CDR2 sequences are MNHNY and SVGAGI (reference sequence). CDR3 length equals 15 residues. J was trimmed by 7 bases and V by 5 bases; bases with no gene match: 9. CDR3 region: CASSPSRTGFEKLFF. The DNA for the CDR3 is TGTGCCAGCAGTCCCTCAAGGACAGGGTTTGAAAAACTGTTTTTT.

This clone was observed a few times. V is TRBV19 and J is TRBJ1-5, with 7 bases lining up with TRBD1. V lost 3 bases to trimming and J lost 2 bases; unmatched junction nucleotides: 4. This CDR3 is 15 amino acids long. Germline-derived CDR1 and CDR2 are LNHDA and SQIVND (reference sequence). The CDR3: CASSMAGGGNQPQHF. For the CDR3, the DNA is TGTGCCAGTAGTATGGCAGGGGGAGGCAATCAGCCCCAGCATTTT.

The V and J genes are TRBV6-5 and TRBJ2-6; 7 bases match TRBD1. The CDR3 contains 14 residues. Germline trimming cut 6 bases from V and 4 bases from J; bases unmatched to any gene: 3. In germline, CDR1 is MNHEY, CDR2 SVGAGI. CDR3 in amino acids: CASRTGAGANVLTF. CDR3 nucleotides: TGTGCCAGCAGAACAGGGGCGGGGGCCAACGTCCTGACTTTC.

This clone was seen more than once but under ten times. This chain connects TRBV4-2 to TRBJ2-7; TRBD1 matches at 7 bases. The germline V gene encodes CDR1 LGHNA and CDR2 YNFKEQ. The CDR3 covers 15 residues. V lost 1 base and J lost 4; bases outside the gene matches: 7. CDR3 bases: TGTGCCAGCAGCCAAGGGGACAGCCCCAATTACGAGCAGTACTTC. It yields the protein CASSQGDSPNYEQYF.

The V gene is TRBV25-1, the J gene TRBJ2-1, with 9 bases aligning to TRBD1. CDR1 and CDR2 (germline): MGHDK, SYGVNS. The CDR3 is made up of 16 amino acids. With 9 bases clipped from V and 0 bases from J, the junction kept 9 bases outside the gene matches. The CDR3 bases are TGTGCCAGTGACAGGGGGAATGATGTCTCCTACAATGAGCAGTTCTTC. As protein: CASDRGNDVSYNEQFF. The whole variable domain, remainder taken from reference TRBV25-1 and TRBJ2-1, is EADIYQTPRYLVIGTGKKITLECSQTMGHDKMYWYQQDPGMELHLIHYSYGVNSTEKGDLSSESTVSRIRTEHFPLTLESARPSHTSQYLCASDRGNDVSYNEQFFGPGTRLTVL.

This clone has ten or more counts. This chain connects TRBV18 to TRBJ1-3; no firm D call. Looked up from germline, CDR1 is KGHSH and CDR2 is LQKENI. V lost 8 bases and J 7 bases, leaving 15 bases between the germline ends. The CDR3 is 13 residues long. The CDR3 here is CASTPSFGNTIYF. The DNA of the CDR3 is TGTGCCAGCACCCCAAGCTTCGGTAACACCATATATTTT.

V gene TRBV6-5 combines with J gene TRBJ2-5; TRBD2 aligns across 10 bases. V shed 0 bases and J 4 bases; nucleotides not matched to a gene: 5. Germline V CDR1 and CDR2: MNHEY, SVGAGI. This CDR3 contains 16 residues. In DNA, the CDR3 is TGTGCCAGCAGTTACTCGGTAGCGGGAGGCAGAGAGACCCAGTACTTC. Protein sequence: CASSYSVAGGRETQYF.

This chain joins TRBV5-5 and TRBJ1-5, with 10 nucleotides matching TRBD1. This CDR3 has 14 residues. V lost 3 bases to trimming and J lost 7 bases; unmatched junction nucleotides: 4. Looked up from germline, CDR1 is SGHKS and CDR2 is YYEKEE (reference sequence). CDR3 amino acids: CASSSETGGQPQHF. As DNA, the CDR3 is TGTGCCAGCAGCTCCGAGACAGGGGGCCAGCCCCAGCATTTT.

The rearrangement joins TRBV30 to TRBJ1-1; D remains unclear. Germline values: CDR1 GTSNPN, CDR2 SVGIG (reference sequence). CDR3 length: 12 residues. The V end was cut by 0 bases, the J end by 5 bases, with 7 bases between. The CDR3 bases are TGTGCCTGGAGTGTCTCGTTTACTGAAGCTTTCTTT. This codes for CAWSVSFTEAFF.

This clone appeared once. The chain combines TRBV7-8 with TRBJ2-1; 8 positions match TRBD2. V gave up 7 bases and J gave up 5 bases; unmatched junction bases: 13. The CDR3 length is 16 residues. Germline V gives CDR1 SGHVS, CDR2 FQNEAQ. In nucleotides, the CDR3 is TGTGCCAGCATCCTGGACCCGGGAGGGATGAACAATGAGCAGTTCTTC. It encodes CASILDPGGMNNEQFF.

The genes are TRBV18 and TRBJ2-1, with 10 bases lining up with TRBD2. There are 16 residues in the CDR3. Unmatched junction bases numbered 12, after V lost 5 bases and J lost 8 bases. Germline CDR1 and CDR2: KGHSH and LQKENI. The DNA for the CDR3 is TGTGCCAGCTCATCCACGAGGGGACTAGCGACGGATGAGCAGTTCTTC. Protein sequence: CASSSTRGLATDEQFF. The full variable domain, rest sourced from reference TRBV18 and TRBJ2-1, is NAGVMQNPRHLVRRRGQEARLRCSPMKGHSHVYWYRQLPEEGLKFMVYLQKENIIDESGMPKERFSAEFPKEGPSILRIQQVVRGDSAAYFCASSSTRGLATDEQFFGPGTRLTVL.

The chain joins TRBV27 to TRBJ1-2, with 8 bases fitting TRBD1. Per germline, CDR1 MNHEY and CDR2 SMNVEV (reference sequence). The CDR3 runs to 15 residues. Losses at the gene ends were 6 bases for V and 10 bases for J; bases not matched to a gene: 16. This chain's CDR3 is CASRPRDRLLRNYTF. The CDR3 DNA sequence: TGTGCCAGCAGACCAAGGGACAGGTTATTAAGGAACTACACCTTC.

This clone was counted only a few times. Other DNA sequences within the sample encode an identical CDR3. V usage is TRBV10-1 and J usage is TRBJ1-2; TRBD1 agrees at 9 bases. The CDR3 is 13 amino acids. CDR1 is WNHNN and CDR2 is SYGVQD in the germline V gene (reference sequence). Unmatched junction bases numbered 3, after V lost 5 bases and J lost 5 bases. This CDR3 reads CASSRDREYGYTF. In DNA, the CDR3 is TGCGCCAGCAGTCGGGACAGGGAGTATGGCTACACCTTC.

V and J are TRBV29-1 and TRBJ2-5; TRBD2 aligns across 7 bases. V trimming: 8 bases; J trimming: 7 bases; junction bases outside the gene matches: 10. The CDR3 extends over 12 amino acids. Germline V gene sequence: CDR1 SQVTM, CDR2 ANQGSEA. The CDR3: CSQLGEGATQYF. The DNA of the CDR3 is TGCAGCCAGCTAGGGGAGGGAGCGACCCAGTACTTC. The full variable domain, completed using reference TRBV29-1 and TRBJ2-5, is SAVISQKPSRDICQRGTSLTIQCQVDSQVTMMFWYRQQPGQSLTLIATANQGSEATYESGFVIDKFPISRPNLTFSTLTVSNMSPEDSSIYLCSQLGEGATQYFGPGTRLLVL.